The 22 T cell receptor beta chains reported below all come from one sample, sequenced in a study of blood T cell repertoires in COVID-19. This table comes from immunoSEQ multiplex PCR, and its TCRdb copy is limited to in-frame clones, with some not included. In the table there are about 67,000 clones, 87% of which are singletons. Material: peripheral blood. Receptors were obtained from a man in his fifties with active COVID-19.

The chain employs TRBV19 and TRBJ2-3, with TRBD2 as a possible D gene (7 bases). The CDR3 length is 17 residues. Germline values: CDR1 LNHDA, CDR2 SQIVND (reference sequence). V dropped 2 bases and J dropped 5 bases, with 20 bases sitting between them. CDR3 sequence (DNA): TGTGCCAGTAGTATAATTCGGGGGGCCCCTGGGGAAGATACGCAGTATTTT. Its protein is CASSIIRGAPGEDTQYF. The variable domain in full, with the rest retrieved from reference TRBV19 and TRBJ2-3, is DGGITQSPKYLFRKEGQNVTLSCEQNLNHDAMYWYRQDPGQGLRLIYYSQIVNDFQKGDIAEGYSVSREKKESFPLTVTSAQKNPTAFYLCASSIIRGAPGEDTQYFGPGTRLTVL.

V is TRBV7-9 and J is TRBJ1-2; 8 positions agree with TRBD1. Germline V gives CDR1 SEHNR, CDR2 FQNEAQ (reference sequence). There are 15 residues in the CDR3. V lost 6 bases to trimming and J lost 6 bases; unmatched junction nucleotides: 12. The CDR3: CASSSGPTGEHGYTF. CDR3 bases: TGTGCCAGCAGTTCAGGACCGACAGGGGAGCATGGCTACACCTTC.

V and J are TRBV7-6 and TRBJ2-7; 12 bases are a match to TRBD1. The CDR3 contains 15 residues. Germline V gives CDR1 SGHVS, CDR2 FNYEAQ. Germline trimming cut 5 bases from V and 2 bases from J; bases unmatched to any gene: 4. CDR3 sequence reads: CASSPGQGATYEQYF. The CDR3, as DNA: TGTGCCAGCAGCCCGGGACAGGGGGCTACCTACGAGCAGTACTTC.

This clone was seen only once. The chain combines TRBV9 with TRBJ2-2, with 7 bases lining up with TRBD2. V was clipped by 0 bases and J by 6 bases; unmatched bases: 11. Germline CDR1 is SGDLS and CDR2 is YYNGEE. The CDR3 spans 17 residues. The CDR3 sequence is CASSVARGGRRAGELFF. The DNA for the CDR3 is TGTGCCAGCAGCGTAGCTAGAGGCGGGAGAAGGGCCGGGGAGCTGTTTTTT.

The V call is TRBV5-1, the J call TRBJ1-2; 7 bases fit TRBD1. Looked up from germline, CDR1 is SGHRS and CDR2 is YFSETQ. The CDR3 has 14 residues. V was clipped by 7 bases and J by 6 bases; unmatched bases: 12. CDR3 in amino acids: CASRGQPGMDGYTF. The DNA for the CDR3 is TGCGCCAGCCGGGGACAGCCGGGGATGGATGGCTACACCTTC. The full variable domain, with the rest looked up from reference TRBV5-1 and TRBJ1-2, is KAGVTQTPRYLIKTRGQQVTLSCSPISGHRSVSWYQQTPGQGLQFLFEYFSETQRNKGNFPGRFSGRQFSNSRSEMNVSTLELGDSALYLCASRGQPGMDGYTFGSGTRLTVV.

The genes are TRBV25-1 and TRBJ2-2; possible D gene TRBD2, 7 bases. The V gene lost 0 bases and the J gene lost 6 bases, with 14 bases spanning the gap. In germline, CDR1 is MGHDK, CDR2 SYGVNS. The CDR3 has 16 residues. CDR3 sequence reads: CASSEYGAGASGELFF. The CDR3 DNA reads TGTGCCAGCAGTGAATATGGTGCGGGGGCGTCCGGGGAGCTGTTTTTT. Together with reference TRBV25-1 and TRBJ2-2, the CDR3 gives the full variable domain: EADIYQTPRYLVIGTGKKITLECSQTMGHDKMYWYQQDPGMELHLIHYSYGVNSTEKGDLSSESTVSRIRTEHFPLTLESARPSHTSQYLCASSEYGAGASGELFFGEGSRLTVL.

V usage is TRBV6-5 and J usage is TRBJ1-6; TRBD1 matches at 7 bases. The CDR3 totals 14 residues. The V gene's germline CDR1 is MNHEY and CDR2 SVGAGI. V dropped 5 bases and J dropped 7; count of bases not matched to a gene: 5. CDR3 in amino acids: CASSTGTANSPLHF. CDR3 DNA: TGTGCCAGCAGTACCGGGACAGCCAATTCACCCCTCCACTTT.

The CDR3 DNA reads TGTGCCAGCAGTCCCGGCCAGGGGTCCGGGGCCAACGTCCTGACTTTC. It is translated as CASSPGQGSGANVLTF. The chain has TRBV2 and TRBJ2-6; a weak D match, TRBD1 (6 bases). The CDR3 is 16 amino acids. Deletions cut 5 bases from V and 4 bases from J, with 15 bases between. The germline V gene encodes CDR1 SNHLY and CDR2 FYNNEI.

The chain carries TRBV27 and TRBJ2-3; D gene ambiguous. V was shortened by 4 bases and J by 2 bases, with 13 bases between the two germline ends. The CDR3 has 15 residues. Germline-derived CDR1 and CDR2 are MNHEY and SMNVEV (reference sequence). The CDR3 nucleotides are TGTGCCAGCAGTTACCGCCTTAGTATCACAGATACGCAGTATTTT. Encoded protein: CASSYRLSITDTQYF.

V and J are TRBV4-3 and TRBJ1-4, with D maybe TRBD1 (6 bases). Looked up from germline, CDR1 is LGHNA and CDR2 is YSLEER. The germline V and J ends were trimmed by 0 bases and 8 bases, with 16 bases remaining between them. The CDR3 totals 16 residues. For the CDR3, the DNA is TGCGCCAGCAGCCAAGAGCCGACAGGCACGTCGGAAAAACTGTTTTTT. Amino acid sequence: CASSQEPTGTSEKLFF.

This clone appeared once. This chain connects TRBV7-9 to TRBJ2-1; TRBD2 is a possible D gene (5 bases). Trimming removed 6 bases from V and 2 bases from J, with 14 bases in between. Germline V lookup: CDR1 SEHNR, CDR2 FQNEAQ (reference sequence). CDR3 size: 15 residues. The CDR3: CASRTLPGAYNEQFF. CDR3 coding DNA: TGTGCCAGCAGGACACTCCCCGGGGCCTACAATGAGCAGTTCTTC.

The V call is TRBV7-3, the J call TRBJ2-2; D unclear. Germline-derived CDR1 and CDR2 are SGHTA and FQGTGA. The CDR3 covers 14 residues. V lost 5 bases and J 4 bases, leaving 11 bases between the germline ends. CDR3 residues: CASSPLGGTGELFF. In DNA form, the CDR3 reads TGTGCCAGCAGCCCCTTAGGCGGCACCGGGGAGCTGTTTTTT.

The chain joins TRBV7-9 to TRBJ2-1; D perhaps matches TRBD2 (6 bases). This CDR3 is 15 amino acids long. CDR1 and CDR2 from the germline V gene are SEHNR and FQNEAQ (reference sequence). V lost 5 bases and J lost 4, with 15 bases in between. The CDR3 here is CASSDRDSSYNEQFF. DNA for the CDR3: TGTGCCAGCAGCGATCGGGACTCTTCGTACAATGAGCAGTTCTTC.

V and J are TRBV11-2 and TRBJ1-1; D is perhaps TRBD1 (5 bases). Per germline, CDR1 SGHAT and CDR2 FQNNGV. With 5 bases removed from V and 1 base from J, the gap between germline ends came to 8 bases. The CDR3 consists of 13 residues. This chain's CDR3 is CASSVQGNTEAFF. CDR3 in DNA: TGTGCCAGCAGCGTCCAGGGGAACACTGAAGCTTTCTTT.

This chain uses TRBV10-3 with TRBJ1-3; no clear D. The V end was cut by 7 bases, the J end by 0 bases, with 7 bases between. This CDR3 spans 13 amino acids. CDR1 is ENHRY, CDR2 SYGVKD, per germline. The CDR3 DNA follows: TGTGCCATCAAACAGACCTCTGGAAACACCATATATTTT. It translates to CAIKQTSGNTIYF.

The chain links TRBV19 to TRBJ2-5; the D gene is possibly TRBD2 (7 bases). Germline values: CDR1 LNHDA, CDR2 SQIVND (reference sequence). Trimming pared 10 bases from V and 5 bases from J, leaving 14 bases between. The CDR3 covers 12 residues. The CDR3 protein is CATRGGGETQYF. Written as DNA, the CDR3 is TGTGCCACGAGGGGGGGAGGGGAGACCCAGTACTTC.

The chain couples TRBV3-1 (or the pseudogene TRBV3-2) to TRBJ2-7; 11 bases line up with TRBD2. This CDR3 comprises 21 residues. Trimming cost V 1 base and J 2 bases; bases outside gene matches: 19. CDR1 LGHDT and CDR2 YNNKEL come from the germline V gene (reference sequence). For the CDR3, the DNA is TGTGCCAGCAGCCAAGCCTTACCTCACACCTTGGCTAGCGGGAGGACCTACGAGCAGTACTTC. As protein: CASSQALPHTLASGRTYEQYF.

J is TRBJ2-2 and V is TRBV7-3; maybe TRBD1 (6 bases). In germline, CDR1 is SGHTA, CDR2 FQGTGA. The germline V and J ends were trimmed by 5 bases and 3 bases, with 10 bases remaining between them. The CDR3 covers 14 residues. The CDR3 bases are TGTGCCAGCAGCGCGTACAGGGACACCGGGGAGCTGTTTTTT. This codes for CASSAYRDTGELFF.

The chain employs TRBV2 and TRBJ2-5; TRBD1 aligns across 9 bases. The V gene end was trimmed by 5 bases and the J gene end by 5 bases; junction bases not matched to a gene: 6. This CDR3 region has 14 residues. The germline CDR1 and CDR2 sequences are SNHLY and FYNNEI. In DNA form, the CDR3 reads TGTGCCAGCAGTTTTACAGGGGGCGAGGAGACCCAGTACTTC. It is translated as CASSFTGGEETQYF.

The chain has TRBV6-5 and TRBJ1-1, with D unclear. V lost 0 bases and J lost 10, with 18 bases in between. The CDR3 is 15 residues long. In germline, CDR1 is MNHEY, CDR2 SVGAGI. Here the CDR3 reads CASSYSEGRTTAAFF. The CDR3 bases are TGTGCCAGCAGTTACTCAGAAGGCCGAACTACGGCAGCTTTCTTT.

The gene calls are TRBV2 and TRBJ2-1; 8 bases line up with TRBD2. J was trimmed by 8 bases and V by 2 bases; bases with no gene match: 8. Per germline, CDR1 SNHLY and CDR2 FYNNEI. The CDR3 sequence is 15 residues long. CDR3 DNA: TGTGCCAGCAGTGAACGGGAGGGCCAATGGTATGAGCAGTTCTTC. Translation: CASSEREGQWYEQFF.

The chain couples TRBV5-4 to TRBJ1-2; 10 bases are shared with TRBD1. The CDR3 has 16 amino acids. Germline V gene sequence: CDR1 SGHNT, CDR2 YYREEE (reference sequence). V was pared by 4 bases and J by 7 bases, with 13 bases of the junction left unmatched. DNA of the CDR3: TGTGCCAGCAGCGCCTTGGGACAGGGGTTAGCTATTGGCTACACCTTC. Residues: CASSALGQGLAIGYTF.